The sequence of this T cell receptor (beta chain) was determined in a study of T cell changes during pregnancy in multiple sclerosis. The CDR3 is made up of 15 amino acids. Germline values: CDR1 SGHRS, CDR2 YFSETQ. Trimming removed 2 bases from V and 3 bases from J, with 14 bases in between. Method: immunoSEQ multiplex PCR; TCRdb's copy keeps in-frame clones and lacks some. The profile covers about 42,000 clones, with less than 90% appearing a single time and 1% to 1.5% taken by the ten largest. This specimen consisted of CD4+ T cells from peripheral blood mononuclear cells, obtained in the second trimester of pregnancy. The source is a female donor with multiple sclerosis, enrolled in a pregnancy study. The rearrangement uses TRBV5-1 and TRBJ2-5, with D possibly TRBD2 on 5 matching bases. The CDR3 reads CASSLEGRVEETQYF. DNA for the CDR3: TGCGCCAGCAGCTTAGAGGGTAGAGTAGAAGAGACCCAGTACTTC. The full variable domain, in which reference TRBV5-1 and TRBJ2-5 provide the parts outside the CDR3, is KAGVTQTPRYLIKTRGQQVTLSCSPISGHRSVSWYQQTPGQGLQFLFEYFSETQRNKGNFPGRFSGRQFSNSRSEMNVSTLELGDSALYLCASSLEGRVEETQYFGPGTRLLVL.